These 14 T cell receptor beta chains were sequenced from one sample in a study of Graves' ophthalmopathy and Graves' hyperthyroidism (dated 2018 in TCRdb). The sequencer was an Illumina HiSeq 2000. TCR beta CDR3 regions were amplified from RNA transcripts for repertoire sequencing. The first round of RT-PCR was done with HTBI primers and the Qiagen OneStep RT-PCR kit, and was followed by a second round of multiplex PCR, then size selection and purification. Using fastp at Q25 and MiXCR, TCRdb reprocessed the public reads and kept productive beta chains. Rows merge per CDR3 protein into single entries with the most common DNA and genes. The sample table records about 1.2 million distinct CDR3 sequences; about two fifths of these occur just once. The ten biggest clones cover over 8.5% of the sample. The sequencing sample was made of peripheral blood or thyroid tissue (not recorded which). Receptors were obtained from an adult man with Graves' hyperthyroidism.

V gene TRBV12-3 or TRBV12-4 combines with J gene TRBJ2-7; 11 positions match TRBD2. Trimming removed 8 bases from V and 3 bases from J; junction bases left unmatched: 6. This CDR3 is 14 amino acids long. CDR3 coding DNA: TGTGCCAGCGCCCCGGGACTAGCGGACTACGAGCAGTACTTC. Protein product: CASAPGLADYEQYF.

J is TRBJ2-7 and V is TRBV9; perhaps TRBD2 as D (5 bases). Trimming took 8 bases from V and 0 from J, leaving 9 bases between them. The CDR3 has 12 residues. CDR1 and CDR2 (germline): SGDLS, YYNGEE. The chain's CDR3 is CASQRNSYEQYF. CDR3 nucleotides: TGTGCCAGTCAGCGGAACTCCTACGAGCAGTACTTC.

This clonotype was found a few times. The chain combines TRBV7-8 with TRBJ1-3, with a weak D call TRBD1 (5 bases). The CDR3 is made up of 15 amino acids. Between the trimmed V and J ends, which lost 1 base and 9 bases, there was a span of 16 bases. Germline lookup yields CDR1 SGHVS and CDR2 FQNEAQ. This CDR3 reads CASSLGAGLSATIYF. In nucleotides, the CDR3 is TGTGCCAGCAGCTTAGGAGCAGGGCTTAGTGCCACCATATATTTT.

This chain connects TRBV5-1 to TRBJ2-5; weak D call: TRBD2 (6 bases). Germline V gene sequence: CDR1 SGHRS, CDR2 YFSETQ. Between the trimmed V and J ends, which lost 4 bases and 0 bases, there was a span of 13 bases. This CDR3 has 15 residues. The CDR3 here is CASSVGLWYQETQYF. The CDR3 coding sequence is TGCGCCAGCAGCGTTGGACTATGGTACCAAGAGACCCAGTACTTC.

In this sample, this clonotype turned up many times. CDR3 in DNA: TGTGCCATCAGTGAGTTGCAGCCCACGAACACCGGGGAGCTGTTTTTT. Protein sequence: CAISELQPTNTGELFF. The rearrangement joins TRBV10-3 to TRBJ2-2; D gene unclear. The CDR3 is 16 residues long. Germline CDR1 ENHRY, CDR2 SYGVKD. Trimming took off 1 base at V and 0 bases at J, with 9 bases between the two ends.

The rearrangement joins TRBV4-1 to TRBJ2-1, with 10 bases fitting TRBD2. With V trimmed by 1 base and J by 6 bases, 6 bases remained unmatched. CDR3 length: 16 residues. Germline loops: CDR1 MGHRA, CDR2 YSYEKL. CDR3 loop: CASSQAGAGGANEQFF. In DNA, the CDR3 is TGCGCCAGCAGCCAAGCTGGAGCGGGAGGGGCCAATGAGCAGTTCTTC.

The chain carries TRBV20-1 and TRBJ1-1; D may be TRBD1 (6 bases). The CDR3 spans 15 residues. The V end lost 3 bases, the J end lost 2 bases, and 16 bases lay between the germline ends. Germline CDR1 reads DFQATT; CDR2 reads SNEGSKA (reference sequence). CDR3 nucleotides: TGCAGTGCTAGGTTCCAGGGGACAACTAACACTGAAGCTTTCTTT. Translated: CSARFQGTTNTEAFF.

This chain uses TRBV12-3 or TRBV12-4 with TRBJ2-7, with D unclear. Trimming took 5 bases from V and 4 from J, leaving 15 bases between them. CDR3 length: 14 residues. This CDR3 is CASSPHRLLYEQYF. CDR3 nucleotides: TGTGCCAGCAGTCCCCACCGGCTCTTATACGAGCAGTACTTC.

The CDR3 spells CASSQETRRPYEQYF. The CDR3 DNA reads TGTGCCAGCAGCCAAGAAACCCGGAGGCCCTACGAGCAGTACTTC. This rearrangement joins TRBV7-2 to TRBJ2-7, with a tentative D call TRBD2 (5 bases). Deletions cut 5 bases from V and 2 bases from J, with 16 bases between. CDR3 length: 15 amino acids. The V gene's germline CDR1 is SGHTA and CDR2 FQGNSA. Full variable domain (remainder filled in from reference TRBV7-2 and TRBJ2-7): GAGVSQSPSNKVTEKGKDVELRCDPISGHTALYWYRQSLGQGLEFLIYFQGNSAPDKSGLPSDRFSAERTGGSVSTLTIQRTQQEDSAVYLCASSQETRRPYEQYFGPGTRLTVT.

As regards this clonotype: A read error is possible here, since a much larger clone lies one base away. This rearrangement joins TRBV20-1 to TRBJ2-2; D might be TRBD1 (6 bases). CDR3 length: 13 residues. The germline CDR1 and CDR2 sequences are DFQATT and SNEGSKA (reference sequence). V dropped 5 bases and J dropped 4 bases, with 11 bases sitting between them. The CDR3 protein is CSAERGGTGELFF. In DNA form, the CDR3 reads TGCAGTGCTGAGCGAGGGGGCACCGGGGAGCTGTTTTTT.

The V call is TRBV28, the J call TRBJ2-6, with TRBD1 matching 7 bases. V gave up 8 bases and J gave up 2 bases; unmatched junction bases: 6. Germline V CDR1 and CDR2: MDHEN, SYDVKM. There are 15 residues in the CDR3. The CDR3 spells CASGQGGAGANVLTF. CDR3 nucleotides: TGTGCCAGCGGCCAAGGGGGCGCTGGGGCCAACGTCCTGACTTTC.

As regards this clonotype: It may be a read error: a sequence one base away is much more abundant. V is TRBV10-3 and J is TRBJ1-1; D perhaps matches TRBD1 (5 bases). The CDR3 covers 13 residues. CDR1 is ENHRY and CDR2 is SYGVKD in the germline V gene. V was clipped by 7 bases and J by 1 base, with 10 bases between them. The CDR3 region has the DNA TGTGCCATCATGCAGGGTGGGAACACTGAAGCTTTCTTT. Translation: CAIMQGGNTEAFF.

Note on this clonotype: One end of the junction is discordant with germline, which a read error may explain. V gene TRBV7-8 combines with J gene TRBJ2-7; 8 positions agree with TRBD2. Looked up from germline, CDR1 is SGHVS and CDR2 is FQNEAQ. This CDR3 has 17 amino acids. CDR3 sequence reads: CASSLAGVGTRAYEQYF. In DNA, the CDR3 is TGTGCCAGCAGCCTAGCAGGGGTGGGGACTAGAGCCTACGAGCAGTACTTC.

This clonotype was seen at least ten times. The chain uses TRBV4-3 and TRBJ2-7; possibly TRBD2 for D (6 bases). Trimming cost V 0 bases and J 1 base, with 7 bases left between them. Germline CDR1 reads LGHNA; CDR2 reads YSLEER. The CDR3 sequence is 14 residues long. The DNA of the CDR3 is TGCGCCAGCAGCCAAGATGGAGGGTCCTACGAGCAGTACTTC. Its protein product is CASSQDGGSYEQYF.